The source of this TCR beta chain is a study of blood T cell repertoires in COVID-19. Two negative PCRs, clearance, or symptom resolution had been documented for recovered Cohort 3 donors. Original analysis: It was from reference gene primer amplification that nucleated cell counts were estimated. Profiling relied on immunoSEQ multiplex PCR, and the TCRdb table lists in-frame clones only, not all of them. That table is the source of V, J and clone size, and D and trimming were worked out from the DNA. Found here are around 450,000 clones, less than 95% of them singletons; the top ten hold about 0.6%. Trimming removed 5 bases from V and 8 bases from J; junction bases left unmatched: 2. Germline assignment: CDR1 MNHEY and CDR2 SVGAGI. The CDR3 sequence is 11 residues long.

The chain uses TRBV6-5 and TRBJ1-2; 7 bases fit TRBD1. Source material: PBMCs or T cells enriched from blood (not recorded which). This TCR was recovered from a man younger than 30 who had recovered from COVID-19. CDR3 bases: TGTGCCAGCAGTCAGGGGGTCGGCTACACCTTC. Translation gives CASSQGVGYTF.